One sample yielded the 24 T cell receptor beta chains listed below, sequenced in a study of T cell responses to AZD1222 COVID-19 vaccine. Method: immunoSEQ multiplex PCR; TCRdb's copy keeps in-frame clones and lacks some. The sample records approximately 160,000 clones, 90% being singletons. The specimen comprised peripheral blood, sampled on day 0 of AZD1222 vaccination. The receptors originated from an adult in good health.

The chain recombines TRBV4-3 with TRBJ2-1; TRBD1 matches at 8 bases. This CDR3 has 18 residues. Per germline, CDR1 LGHNA and CDR2 YSLEER. V lost 0 bases to trimming and J lost 4 bases; unmatched junction nucleotides: 11. CDR3: CASSQDPKGTGPYNEQFF. DNA of the CDR3: TGCGCCAGCAGCCAAGACCCTAAAGGGACAGGCCCTTACAATGAGCAGTTCTTC.

The gene calls are TRBV7-2 and TRBJ2-1; 9 nucleotides match TRBD2. Germline trimming cut 5 bases from V and 6 bases from J; bases unmatched to any gene: 11. Per the germline V gene, CDR1 is SGHTA and CDR2 is FQGNSA. The CDR3 contains 16 residues. This CDR3 reads CASSPRVSGGINEQFF. CDR3 sequence (DNA): TGTGCCAGCAGCCCCCGTGTAAGCGGGGGGATCAATGAGCAGTTCTTC.

V gene TRBV18 combines with J gene TRBJ2-1; the match to TRBD1 covers 10 bases. CDR1 is KGHSH and CDR2 is LQKENI in the germline V gene. CDR3 length: 15 amino acids. The ends lost 3 bases at V and 7 bases at J; junction bases unmatched: 6. CDR3 loop: CASSPPGTGVNEQFF. Here the CDR3 DNA reads TGTGCCAGCTCACCCCCCGGGACAGGGGTAAATGAGCAGTTCTTC.

The chain employs TRBV5-1 and TRBJ2-7; 8 nucleotides match TRBD2. V shed 3 bases and J 2 bases; nucleotides not matched to a gene: 7. The germline V gene encodes CDR1 SGHRS and CDR2 YFSETQ. The CDR3 loop spans 15 amino acids. Here the CDR3 reads CASSSLAGPAYEQYF. Written as DNA, the CDR3 is TGCGCCAGCAGCTCGTTAGCGGGACCAGCCTACGAGCAGTACTTC.

This chain connects TRBV11-3 to TRBJ2-3, with D uncertain. The CDR3 runs to 14 residues. Germline loops: CDR1 SGHNT, CDR2 YENEEA. Trimming left V 0 bases short and J 4 bases short, with 8 bases between. The CDR3 here is CASSLDLQADTQYF. The CDR3, as DNA: TGTGCCAGCAGCTTAGATTTGCAGGCAGATACGCAGTATTTT.

The rearrangement uses TRBV5-4 and TRBJ1-1; D unresolved. There are 12 residues in the CDR3. The germline V gene has CDR1 SGHNT and CDR2 YYREEE (reference sequence). Deletions cut 4 bases from V and 10 bases from J, with 14 bases between. In DNA form, the CDR3 reads TGTGCCAGCAGCCCCCCAGGACTCGTAGCTTTCTTT. Residues: CASSPPGLVAFF.

The chain carries TRBV7-6 and TRBJ1-1, with 7 bases aligning to TRBD1. CDR1 and CDR2 from the germline V gene are SGHVS and FNYEAQ. The junction had 8 bases not matched to a gene; V was cut back by 4 bases and J by 9 bases. This CDR3 has 13 amino acids. CDR3 nucleotide sequence: TGTGCCAGCAGCTCAGACCCGACAGGGAAAGCTTTCTTT. This encodes CASSSDPTGKAFF.

The chain has TRBV7-8 and TRBJ1-1; D may be TRBD1 (5 bases). This CDR3 has 21 amino acids. Trimming removed 8 bases from V and 0 bases from J, with 34 bases in between. Per germline, CDR1 SGHVS and CDR2 FQNEAQ. The DNA of the CDR3 is TGTGCCAGCCAACGTCCACGGGTTAGCTTCGGTCAGGGAGGACTGAACACTGAAGCTTTCTTT. It yields the protein CASQRPRVSFGQGGLNTEAFF.

This clone was picked up one time. The J gene is TRBJ1-6, the V gene TRBV19; D unclear. Looked up from germline, CDR1 is LNHDA and CDR2 is SQIVND (reference sequence). The CDR3 is made up of 15 amino acids. With 0 bases removed from V and 9 bases from J, the gap between germline ends came to 12 bases. Here the CDR3 reads CASSIDGGSLSPLHF. CDR3 nucleotide sequence: TGTGCCAGTAGTATAGATGGTGGCAGCCTTTCACCCCTCCACTTT. The full variable domain, its missing parts supplied by reference TRBV19 and TRBJ1-6, is DGGITQSPKYLFRKEGQNVTLSCEQNLNHDAMYWYRQDPGQGLRLIYYSQIVNDFQKGDIAEGYSVSREKKESFPLTVTSAQKNPTAFYLCASSIDGGSLSPLHFGNGTRLTVT.

The genes are TRBV27 and TRBJ1-6; a weak D match, TRBD1 (5 bases). This CDR3 region has 13 residues. The V gene lost 2 bases and the J gene lost 11 bases, with 10 bases spanning the gap. Germline V gene sequence: CDR1 MNHEY, CDR2 SMNVEV (reference sequence). CDR3 coding DNA: TGTGCCAGCAGTTTAGGGGGAAGGGCACCCCTCCACTTT. This gives the protein CASSLGGRAPLHF.

The chain couples TRBV28 to TRBJ1-2; maybe TRBD1 (5 bases). From germline, CDR1 is MDHEN and CDR2 SYDVKM. This CDR3 has 12 amino acids. Trimming cost V 6 bases and J 3 bases, with 8 bases left between them. The CDR3 sequence: CASSQGYYGYTF. CDR3 sequence (DNA): TGTGCCAGCAGCCAGGGCTACTATGGCTACACCTTC.

The J gene is TRBJ1-6, the V gene TRBV28; 7 bases line up with TRBD1. The CDR3 consists of 15 residues. From germline, CDR1 is MDHEN and CDR2 SYDVKM. J was trimmed by 7 bases and V by 5 bases; bases with no gene match: 8. CDR3 sequence reads: CASSQGGAWNSPLHF. The DNA for the CDR3 is TGTGCCAGCAGTCAAGGGGGCGCGTGGAATTCACCCCTCCACTTT.

The chain recombines TRBV5-1 with TRBJ2-2; D unclear. The V end was cut by 0 bases, the J end by 6 bases, with 6 bases between. Germline lookup yields CDR1 SGHRS and CDR2 YFSETQ. The CDR3 length is 13 residues. The CDR3 spells CASSLVTAGELFF. In DNA form, the CDR3 reads TGCGCCAGCAGCTTGGTCACAGCCGGGGAGCTGTTTTTT.

V and J are TRBV18 and TRBJ2-7, with D unresolved. Trimming took 0 bases from V and 5 from J, leaving 8 bases between them. This CDR3 is built from 13 residues. Germline CDR1 is KGHSH and CDR2 is LQKENI. For the CDR3, the DNA is TGTGCCAGCTCACCACCGTCTCTTCACGAGCAGTACTTC. Protein sequence: CASSPPSLHEQYF.

The rearrangement joins TRBV4-2 to TRBJ2-3; D is possibly TRBD2 (7 bases). This CDR3 spans 16 amino acids. V was cut by 4 bases and J by 3 bases, with 17 bases left in between. Germline V lookup: CDR1 LGHNA, CDR2 YNFKEQ. In nucleotides, the CDR3 is TGTGCCAGCAGCCGTAGGGGGGGGTTGGGAACAGATACGCAGTATTTT. This encodes CASSRRGGLGTDTQYF.

V and J are TRBV5-6 and TRBJ1-2, with TRBD1 matching 8 bases. Germline V lookup: CDR1 SGHDT, CDR2 YYEEEE. J was trimmed by 4 bases and V by 3 bases; bases with no gene match: 5. CDR3 length equals 14 residues. CDR3 DNA sequence: TGTGCCAGCAGCTACGACAGGGGCCTCTATGGCTACACCTTC. This translates into CASSYDRGLYGYTF.

This chain joins TRBV6-5 and TRBJ1-2; D gene ambiguous. CDR3 length: 13 amino acids. The germline V gene encodes CDR1 MNHEY and CDR2 SVGAGI. The V end was cut by 4 bases, the J end by 8 bases, with 14 bases between. DNA of the CDR3: TGTGCCAGCAGTTTTAACGGAGCTCAGGGCTACACCTTC. Translating it yields CASSFNGAQGYTF.

This chain links TRBV12-3 or TRBV12-4 with TRBJ1-1; 7 bases are a match to TRBD1. V dropped 9 bases and J dropped 3; count of bases not matched to a gene: 7. The CDR3 consists of 13 residues. The CDR3 region is CASQEGADTEAFF. For the CDR3, the DNA is TGTGCCAGTCAAGAGGGGGCGGACACTGAAGCTTTCTTT.

J is TRBJ1-5 and V is TRBV2; maybe TRBD1 (6 bases). Germline V gene data show CDR1 as SNHLY and CDR2 as FYNNEI. The V gene lost 6 bases and the J gene lost 0 bases, with 12 bases spanning the gap. CDR3 size: 15 residues. Written as DNA, the CDR3 is TGTGCCAGCAGGGAGGGGGTAGTTAGCAATCAGCCCCAGCATTTT. Translation: CASREGVVSNQPQHF. The whole variable domain, filled in from reference TRBV2 and TRBJ1-5, reads EPEVTQTPSHQVTQMGQEVILRCVPISNHLYFYWYRQILGQKVEFLVSFYNNEISEKSEIFDDQFSVERPDGSNFTLKIRSTKLEDSAMYFCASREGVVSNQPQHFGDGTRLSIL.

J is TRBJ2-2 and V is TRBV28, with TRBD2 matching over 11 bases. The junction had 7 bases not matched to a gene; V was cut back by 6 bases and J by 4 bases. The CDR3 consists of 16 residues. CDR1 MDHEN and CDR2 SYDVKM come from the germline V gene. CDR3 DNA sequence: TGTGCCAGCAGCCAACTAGCGGGGGACCCCACCGGGGAGCTGTTTTTT. It specifies CASSQLAGDPTGELFF.

The rearrangement links TRBV5-4 to TRBJ2-3, with unresolved D. The germline V and J ends were trimmed by 1 base and 0 bases, with 15 bases remaining between them. This CDR3 has 17 amino acids. Germline values: CDR1 SGHNT, CDR2 YYREEE (reference sequence). The CDR3 sequence: CASSLKLGTVSTDTQYF. CDR3 nucleotides: TGTGCCAGCAGCTTGAAGCTAGGTACCGTGAGCACAGATACGCAGTATTTT.

This chain connects TRBV18 to TRBJ1-2; the D is unclear. The V end lost 3 bases, the J end lost 4 bases, and 15 bases lay between the germline ends. Germline V gene sequence: CDR1 KGHSH, CDR2 LQKENI. This CDR3 region has 15 residues. The CDR3 region has the DNA TGTGCCAGCTCACCGAACGTTCAGGATCTCTATGGCTACACCTTC. Protein sequence: CASSPNVQDLYGYTF. Combining the CDR3 with reference TRBV18 and TRBJ1-2 gives the whole variable domain NAGVMQNPRHLVRRRGQEARLRCSPMKGHSHVYWYRQLPEEGLKFMVYLQKENIIDESGMPKERFSAEFPKEGPSILRIQQVVRGDSAAYFCASSPNVQDLYGYTFGSGTRLTVV.

The CDR3 DNA reads TGTGCCAGCTGGCGGGGCAGACCCTCTGGTAATTCACCCCTCCACTTT. Its translation: CASWRGRPSGNSPLHF. The chain has TRBV5-5 and TRBJ1-6; possible D gene TRBD1, 5 bases. Trimming removed 7 bases from V and 6 bases from J, with 20 bases in between. This CDR3 has 16 amino acids. Germline assignment: CDR1 SGHKS and CDR2 YYEKEE (reference sequence).

The chain couples TRBV28 to TRBJ1-2; no definite D call. The CDR3 is 12 amino acids. Germline lookup yields CDR1 MDHEN and CDR2 SYDVKM. Trimming took off 3 bases at V and 8 bases at J, with 10 bases between the two ends. The CDR3 loop reads CASSFKTPGYTF. The CDR3 DNA follows: TGTGCCAGCAGTTTCAAGACACCCGGCTACACCTTC.